The 5 T cell receptor beta chains in this list originate from one sample, sequenced in a study of cytomegalovirus exposure and HLA in healthy donors. PCR was performed using 60 Vbeta and 13 Jbeta primers. Clones were sequenced by immunoSEQ multiplex PCR, and TCRdb holds only the in-frame ones, with some missing. Of some 160,000 clones listed, approximately 9% are singletons. The sequencing sample was made of PBMCs. These receptors originate from a male donor in good health and CMV-seronegative.

This clone was counted between two and nine times. J is TRBJ1-2 and V is TRBV4-2; 10 nucleotides align to TRBD1. The CDR3 totals 17 residues. Per the germline V gene, CDR1 is LGHNA and CDR2 is YNFKEQ. J gave up 0 bases and V 2 bases, and 6 bases lay outside the gene matches. The CDR3 loop reads CASSQLGQGLANYGYTF. The DNA of the CDR3 is TGTGCCAGCAGCCAACTGGGACAGGGGCTTGCTAACTATGGCTACACCTTC.

The rearrangement uses TRBV6-5 and TRBJ2-5; D unclear. The CDR3 has 12 amino acids. Germline assignment: CDR1 MNHEY and CDR2 SVGAGI. V gave up 8 bases and J gave up 5 bases, with 12 bases separating them. CDR3 residues: CASFSTRETQYF. CDR3 nucleotide sequence: TGTGCCAGCTTTAGTACGCGTGAGACCCAGTACTTC.

The chain employs TRBV5-4 and TRBJ2-5, with 8 nucleotides matching TRBD1. V was clipped by 5 bases and J by 1 base; unmatched bases: 1. This CDR3 has 13 amino acids. Germline CDR1 and CDR2: SGHNT and YYREEE (reference sequence). Here the CDR3 DNA reads TGTGCCAGCAGGCAGGGGGCCCAAGAGACCCAGTACTTC. The encoded protein is CASRQGAQETQYF. The full variable domain, rest sourced from reference TRBV5-4 and TRBJ2-5, is ETGVTQSPTHLIKTRGQQVTLRCSSQSGHNTVSWYQQALGQGPQFIFQYYREEENGRGNFPPRFSGLQFPNYSSELNVNALELDDSALYLCASRQGAQETQYFGPGTRLLVL.

The rearrangement joins TRBV27 to TRBJ2-5; 8 nucleotides agree with TRBD2. The J call may be mistaken, given a closer DNA end match to TRBJ2-7. The CDR3 is made up of 13 amino acids. The V gene's germline CDR1 is MNHEY and CDR2 SMNVEV (reference sequence). The DNA of the CDR3 is TGTGCCAGCAGCCTGACTAGCGTAGACGAGCAGTACTTC. It encodes CASSLTSVDEQYF.

The gene calls are TRBV25-1 and TRBJ2-1; D is possibly TRBD2 (7 bases). Per germline, CDR1 MGHDK and CDR2 SYGVNS. With 5 bases removed from V and 7 bases from J, the gap between germline ends came to 18 bases. This CDR3 is 15 amino acids long. The CDR3 protein is CASSTRGRESNEQFF. For the CDR3, the DNA is TGTGCCAGCAGTACCCGGGGGCGGGAGTCGAATGAGCAGTTCTTC.